This TCR beta chain was recovered during a study of blood T cell repertoires in COVID-19. Original data processing: Amplification of reference gene primers provided the estimated nucleated cell counts. Method: immunoSEQ multiplex PCR; TCRdb's copy keeps in-frame clones and lacks some. Clonal size and the V and J genes are those of that table, whereas D and trimming came from the DNA. The sample shows some 95,000 clones, approximately 90% of them seen only once. This CDR3 region has 19 residues. This chain connects TRBV21-1 to TRBJ2-5; the DNA was not used to check the table's D call, TRBD2. TRBV21-1 is a pseudogene. This clonotype originated in a human donor with active COVID-19. The donor label of this sample is uncertain. Sequenced sample: peripheral blood. The CDR3 DNA follows: TGTGCCAGCAGCAAAGTGGGGAAATTGAGGGTCGTTACCCAAGAGACCCAGTACTTC. Translation: CASSKVGKLRVVTQETQYF.